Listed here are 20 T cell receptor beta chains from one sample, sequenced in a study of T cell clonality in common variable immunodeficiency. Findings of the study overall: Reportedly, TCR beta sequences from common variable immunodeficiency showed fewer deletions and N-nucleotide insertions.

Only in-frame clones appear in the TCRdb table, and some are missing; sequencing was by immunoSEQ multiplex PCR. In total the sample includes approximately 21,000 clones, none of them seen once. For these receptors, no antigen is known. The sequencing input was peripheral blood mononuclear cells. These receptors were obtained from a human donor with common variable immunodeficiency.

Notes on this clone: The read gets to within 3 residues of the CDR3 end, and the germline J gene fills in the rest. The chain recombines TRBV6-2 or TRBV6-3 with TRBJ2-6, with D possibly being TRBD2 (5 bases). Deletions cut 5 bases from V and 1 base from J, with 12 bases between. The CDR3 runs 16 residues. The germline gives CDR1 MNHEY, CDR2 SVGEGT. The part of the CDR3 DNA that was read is TGTGCCAGCAGTAGGGTGTCGGGGTCTGGGGCCAACGTC. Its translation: CASSRVSGSGANV. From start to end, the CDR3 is CASSRVSGSGANVLTF.

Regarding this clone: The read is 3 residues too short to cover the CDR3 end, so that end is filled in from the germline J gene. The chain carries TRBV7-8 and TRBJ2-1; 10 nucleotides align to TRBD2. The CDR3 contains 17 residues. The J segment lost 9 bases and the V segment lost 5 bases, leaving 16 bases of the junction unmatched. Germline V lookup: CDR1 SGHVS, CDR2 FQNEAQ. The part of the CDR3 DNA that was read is TGTGCCAGCAGCCTCGGGGTCAGTCTAGCGGGAGATCCTGAG. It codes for CASSLGVSLAGDPE. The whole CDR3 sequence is CASSLGVSLAGDPEQFF. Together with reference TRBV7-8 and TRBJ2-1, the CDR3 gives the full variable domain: GAGVSQSPRYKVAKRGQDVALRCDPISGHVSLFWYQQALGQGPEFLTYFQNEAQLDKSGLPSDRFFAERPEGSVSTLKIQRTQQEDSAVYLCASSLGVSLAGDPEQFFGPGTRLTVL.

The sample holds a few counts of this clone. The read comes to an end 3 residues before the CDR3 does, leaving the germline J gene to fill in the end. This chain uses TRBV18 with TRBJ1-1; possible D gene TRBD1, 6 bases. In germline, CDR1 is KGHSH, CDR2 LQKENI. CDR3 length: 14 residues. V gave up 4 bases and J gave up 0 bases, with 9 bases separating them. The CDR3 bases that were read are TGTGCCAGCTCACGGGGGACAATGAACACTGAA. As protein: CASSRGTMNTE. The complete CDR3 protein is CASSRGTMNTEAFF.

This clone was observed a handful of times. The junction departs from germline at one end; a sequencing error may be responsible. The CDR3 loop reads CSADAGGGQKTQYF. The CDR3 DNA, read in part, is TGCAGCGCCGACGCCGGCGGCGGCCAAAAGACC. V is TRBV29-1 and J is TRBJ2-5; no clear D gene. The DNA ends 3 residues before the CDR3 does, and the rest of the CDR3 is filled in from the germline J gene. Per germline, CDR1 SQVTM and CDR2 ANQGSEA. There are 14 residues in the CDR3.

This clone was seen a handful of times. The CDR3 bases that were read are TGTGCCAGCCAAGATGAGACAGGGATGAGGAATCAGCCC. Translating gives CASQDETGMRNQP. The full CDR3 protein is CASQDETGMRNQPQHF. This sequence joins TRBV2 and TRBJ1-5, with 7 bases lining up with TRBD1. Coverage ceases 3 residues before the CDR3 finishes, and the germline J gene fills in the end. Unmatched junction bases numbered 14, after V lost 8 bases and J lost 4 bases. The V gene's germline CDR1 is SNHLY and CDR2 FYNNEI. The CDR3 runs 16 residues.

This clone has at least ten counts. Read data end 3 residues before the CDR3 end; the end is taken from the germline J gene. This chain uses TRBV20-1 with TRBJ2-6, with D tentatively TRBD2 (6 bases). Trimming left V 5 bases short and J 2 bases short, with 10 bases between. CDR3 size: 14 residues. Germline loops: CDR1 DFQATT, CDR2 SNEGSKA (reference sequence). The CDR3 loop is CSARRGTGANVLTF. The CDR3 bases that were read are TGCAGTGCTCGACGGGGGACTGGGGCCAACGTC.

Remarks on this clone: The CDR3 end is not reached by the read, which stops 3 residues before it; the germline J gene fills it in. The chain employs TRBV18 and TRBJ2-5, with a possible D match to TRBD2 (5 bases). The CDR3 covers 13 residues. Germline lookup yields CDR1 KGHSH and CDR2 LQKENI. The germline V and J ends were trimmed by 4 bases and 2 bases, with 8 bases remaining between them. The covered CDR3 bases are TGTGCCAGCTCACTCGGGGATCAAGAGACC. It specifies CASSLGDQET. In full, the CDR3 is CASSLGDQETQYF.

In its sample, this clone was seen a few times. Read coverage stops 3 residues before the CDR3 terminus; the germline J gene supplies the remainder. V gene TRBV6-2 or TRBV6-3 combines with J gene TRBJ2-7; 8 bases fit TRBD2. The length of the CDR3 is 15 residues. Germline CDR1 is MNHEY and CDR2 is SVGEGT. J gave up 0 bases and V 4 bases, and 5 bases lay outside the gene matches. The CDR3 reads CASSSSGYASYEQYF. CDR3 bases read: TGTGCCAGCAGTTCTAGCGGGTACGCCTCCTACGAG.

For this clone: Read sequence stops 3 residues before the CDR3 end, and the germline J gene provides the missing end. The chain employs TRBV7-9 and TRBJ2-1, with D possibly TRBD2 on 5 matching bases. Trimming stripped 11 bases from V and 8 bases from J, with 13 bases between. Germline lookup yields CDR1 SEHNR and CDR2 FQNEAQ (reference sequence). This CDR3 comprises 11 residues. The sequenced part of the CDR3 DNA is TGTGCCTCCGTGAGGGTGGATGAG. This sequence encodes CASVRVDE. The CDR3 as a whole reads CASVRVDEQFF.

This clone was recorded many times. The CDR3 region is CASSLEVTTGANVLTF. Incomplete CDR3 DNA: TGTGCCAGCAGCTTAGAGGTGACAACTGGGGCCAACGTC. The gene calls are TRBV13 and TRBJ2-6; unclear D gene. The read ends 3 residues before the CDR3 terminus; that terminus is restored from the germline J gene. V shed 1 base and J shed 2 bases, with 9 bases lying between them. Germline lookup yields CDR1 PRHDT and CDR2 FYEKMQ (reference sequence). CDR3 length: 16 residues.

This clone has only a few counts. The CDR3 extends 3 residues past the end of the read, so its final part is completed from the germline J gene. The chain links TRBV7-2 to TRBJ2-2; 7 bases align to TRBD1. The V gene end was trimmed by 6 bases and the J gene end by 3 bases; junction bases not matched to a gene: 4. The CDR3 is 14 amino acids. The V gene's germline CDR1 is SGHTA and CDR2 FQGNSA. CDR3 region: CASSLQGYTGELFF. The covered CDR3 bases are TGTGCCAGCAGTCTACAGGGGTACACCGGGGAG.

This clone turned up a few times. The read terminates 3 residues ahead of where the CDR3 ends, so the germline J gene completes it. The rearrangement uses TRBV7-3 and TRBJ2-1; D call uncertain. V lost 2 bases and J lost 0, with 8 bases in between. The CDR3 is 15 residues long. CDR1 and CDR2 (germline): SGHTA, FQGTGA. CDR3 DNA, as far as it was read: TGTGCCAGCAGCTTAGACGGGTTCTCCTACAATGAG. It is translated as CASSLDGFSYNE. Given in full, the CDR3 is CASSLDGFSYNEQFF.

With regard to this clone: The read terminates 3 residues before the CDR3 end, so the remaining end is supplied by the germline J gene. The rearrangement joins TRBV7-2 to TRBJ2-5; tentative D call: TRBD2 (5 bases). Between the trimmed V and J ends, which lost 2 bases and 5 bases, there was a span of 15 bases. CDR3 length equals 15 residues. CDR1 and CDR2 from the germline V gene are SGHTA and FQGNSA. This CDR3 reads CASSLRSGFRETQYF. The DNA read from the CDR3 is TGTGCCAGCAGCTTACGTTCGGGGTTCCGTGAGACC.

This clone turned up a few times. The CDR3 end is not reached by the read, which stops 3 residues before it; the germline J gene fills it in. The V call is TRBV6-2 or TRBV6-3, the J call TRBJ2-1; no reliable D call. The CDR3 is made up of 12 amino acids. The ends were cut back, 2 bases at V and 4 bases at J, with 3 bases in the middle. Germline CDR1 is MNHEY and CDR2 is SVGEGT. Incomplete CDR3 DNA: TGTGCCAGCAGTTACCCTTACAATGAG. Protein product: CASSYPYNE. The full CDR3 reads CASSYPYNEQFF.

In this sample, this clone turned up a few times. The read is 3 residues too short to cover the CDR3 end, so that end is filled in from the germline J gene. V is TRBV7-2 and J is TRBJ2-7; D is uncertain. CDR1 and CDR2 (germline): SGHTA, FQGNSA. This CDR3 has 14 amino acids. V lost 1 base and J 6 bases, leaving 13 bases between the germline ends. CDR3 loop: CASSLGPWRGEQYF. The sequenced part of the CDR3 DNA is TGTGCCAGCAGCTTAGGTCCATGGCGCGGCGAG. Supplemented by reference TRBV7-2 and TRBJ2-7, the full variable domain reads GAGVSQSPSNKVTEKGKDVELRCDPISGHTALYWYRQSLGQGLEFLIYFQGNSAPDKSGLPSDRFSAERTGGSVSTLTIQRTQQEDSAVYLCASSLGPWRGEQYFGPGTRLTVT.

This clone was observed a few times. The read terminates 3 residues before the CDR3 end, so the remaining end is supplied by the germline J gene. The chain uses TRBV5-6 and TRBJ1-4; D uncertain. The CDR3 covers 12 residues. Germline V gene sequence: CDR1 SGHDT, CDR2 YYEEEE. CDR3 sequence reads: CASSLGAVKLFF. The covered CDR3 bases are TGTGCCAGCAGCTTGGGTGCGGTTAAA. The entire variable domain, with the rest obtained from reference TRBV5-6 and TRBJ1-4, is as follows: DAGVTQSPTHLIKTRGQQVTLRCSPKSGHDTVSWYQQALGQGPQFIFQYYEEEERQRGNFPDRFSGHQFPNYSSELNVNALLLGDSALYLCASSLGAVKLFFGSGTQLSVL.

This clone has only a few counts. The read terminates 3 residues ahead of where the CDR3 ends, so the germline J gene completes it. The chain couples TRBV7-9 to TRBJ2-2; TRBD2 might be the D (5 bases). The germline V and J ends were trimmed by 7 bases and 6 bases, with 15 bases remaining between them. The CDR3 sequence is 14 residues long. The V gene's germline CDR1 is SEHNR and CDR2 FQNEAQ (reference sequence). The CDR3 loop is CASTGLERAGELFF. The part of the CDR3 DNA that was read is TGTGCCAGCACCGGATTAGAGAGGGCCGGGGAG.

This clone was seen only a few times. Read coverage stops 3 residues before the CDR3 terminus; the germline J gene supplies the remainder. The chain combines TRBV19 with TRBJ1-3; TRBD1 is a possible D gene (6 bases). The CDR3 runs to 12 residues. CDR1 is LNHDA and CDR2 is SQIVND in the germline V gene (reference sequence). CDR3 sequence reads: CASSIFRDKIYF. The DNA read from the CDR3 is TGTGCCAGTAGTATTTTTAGGGACAAA.

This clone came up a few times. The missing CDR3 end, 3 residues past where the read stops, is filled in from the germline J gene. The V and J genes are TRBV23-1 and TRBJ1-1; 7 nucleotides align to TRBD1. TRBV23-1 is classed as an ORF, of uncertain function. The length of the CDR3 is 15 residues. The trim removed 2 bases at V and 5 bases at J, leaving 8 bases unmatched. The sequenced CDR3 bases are TGCGCCAGCAGTCAAGGGAACAGGGGATGGACTGAA. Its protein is CASSQGNRGWTE. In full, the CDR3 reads CASSQGNRGWTEAFF.

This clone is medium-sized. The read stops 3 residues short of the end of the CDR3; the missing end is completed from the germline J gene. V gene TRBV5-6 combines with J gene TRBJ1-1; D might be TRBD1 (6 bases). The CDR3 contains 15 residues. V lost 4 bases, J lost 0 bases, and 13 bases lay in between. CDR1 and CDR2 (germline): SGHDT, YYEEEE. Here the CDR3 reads CASSRQGHLNTEAFF. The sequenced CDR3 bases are TGTGCCAGCAGCCGTCAGGGGCACCTGAACACTGAA.